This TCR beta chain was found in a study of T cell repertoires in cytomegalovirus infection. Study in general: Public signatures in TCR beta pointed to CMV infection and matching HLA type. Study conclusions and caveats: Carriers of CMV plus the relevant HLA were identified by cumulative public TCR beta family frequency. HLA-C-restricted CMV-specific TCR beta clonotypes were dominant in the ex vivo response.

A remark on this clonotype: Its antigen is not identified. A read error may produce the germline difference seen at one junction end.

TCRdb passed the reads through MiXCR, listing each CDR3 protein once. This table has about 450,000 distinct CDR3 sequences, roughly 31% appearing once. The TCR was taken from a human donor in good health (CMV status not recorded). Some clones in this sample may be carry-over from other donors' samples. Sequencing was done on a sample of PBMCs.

CDR3 sequence: CASSYPLGGRYNEPCF. In nucleotides, the CDR3 is TGTGCCAGCAGTTACCCTCTTGGGGGGCGCTACAATGAGCCGTGCTTC. The chain is built from TRBV6-2 or TRBV6-3 and TRBJ2-1; TRBD1 or TRBD2 may be the D gene (6 bases each). The CDR3 runs 16 residues. In germline, CDR1 is MNHEY, CDR2 SVGEGT.